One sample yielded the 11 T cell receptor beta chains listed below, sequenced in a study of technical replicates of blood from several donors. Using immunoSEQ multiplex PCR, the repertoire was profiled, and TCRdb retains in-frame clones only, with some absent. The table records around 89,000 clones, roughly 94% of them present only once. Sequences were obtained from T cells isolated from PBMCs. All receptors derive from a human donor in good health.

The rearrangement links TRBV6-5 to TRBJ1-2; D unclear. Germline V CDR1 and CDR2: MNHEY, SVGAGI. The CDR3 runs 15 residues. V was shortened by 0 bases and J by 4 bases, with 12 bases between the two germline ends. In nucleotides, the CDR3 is TGTGCCAGCAGTTACTCGATTTTGGGAGGCTATGGCTACACCTTC. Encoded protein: CASSYSILGGYGYTF.

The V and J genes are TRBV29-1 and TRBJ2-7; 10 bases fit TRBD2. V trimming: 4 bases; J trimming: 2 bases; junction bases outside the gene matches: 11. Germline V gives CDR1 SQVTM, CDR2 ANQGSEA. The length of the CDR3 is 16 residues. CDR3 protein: CSVGGSSGSNPYEQYF. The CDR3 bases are TGCAGCGTTGGAGGATCTAGCGGGAGCAATCCCTACGAGCAGTACTTC.

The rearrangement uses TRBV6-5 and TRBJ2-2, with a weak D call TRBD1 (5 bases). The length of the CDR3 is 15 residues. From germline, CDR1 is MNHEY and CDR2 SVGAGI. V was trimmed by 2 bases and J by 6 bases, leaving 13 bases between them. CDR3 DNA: TGTGCCAGCAGTTACAAGGCAGGGTATCCCGGGGAGCTGTTTTTT. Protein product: CASSYKAGYPGELFF.

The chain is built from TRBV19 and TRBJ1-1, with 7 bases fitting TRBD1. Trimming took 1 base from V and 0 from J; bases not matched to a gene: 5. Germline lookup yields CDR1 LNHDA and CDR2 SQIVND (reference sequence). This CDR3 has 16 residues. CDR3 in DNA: TGTGCCAGTAGTATAGCCCACAGGGGTTTGAACACTGAAGCTTTCTTT. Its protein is CASSIAHRGLNTEAFF.

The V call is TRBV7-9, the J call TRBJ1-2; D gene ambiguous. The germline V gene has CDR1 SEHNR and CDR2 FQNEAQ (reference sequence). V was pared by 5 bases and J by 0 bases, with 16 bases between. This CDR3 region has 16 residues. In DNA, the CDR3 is TGTGCCAGCAGCCCCTCGGGAAGGGAAGCTAACTATGGCTACACCTTC. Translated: CASSPSGREANYGYTF.

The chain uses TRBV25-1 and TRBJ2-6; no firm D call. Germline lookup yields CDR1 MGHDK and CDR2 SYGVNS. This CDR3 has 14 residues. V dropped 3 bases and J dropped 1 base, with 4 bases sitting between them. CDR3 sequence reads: CASSESSGANVLTF. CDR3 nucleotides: TGTGCCAGCAGTGAGTCTTCTGGGGCCAACGTCCTGACTTTC.

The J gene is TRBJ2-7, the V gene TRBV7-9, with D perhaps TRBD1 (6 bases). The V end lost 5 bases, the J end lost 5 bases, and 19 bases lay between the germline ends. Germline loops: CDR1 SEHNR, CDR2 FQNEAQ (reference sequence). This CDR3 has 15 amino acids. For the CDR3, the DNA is TGTGCCAGCAGCCAAGTAAAAACAGGGCTGGACGAGCAGTACTTC. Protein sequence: CASSQVKTGLDEQYF.

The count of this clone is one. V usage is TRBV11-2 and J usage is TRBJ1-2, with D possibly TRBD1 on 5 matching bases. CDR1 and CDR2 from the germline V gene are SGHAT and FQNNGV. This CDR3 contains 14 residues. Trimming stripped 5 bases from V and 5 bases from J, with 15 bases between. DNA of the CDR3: TGTGCCAGCAGCACACCTGGGGGGGGTTATGGCTACACCTTC. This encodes CASSTPGGGYGYTF.

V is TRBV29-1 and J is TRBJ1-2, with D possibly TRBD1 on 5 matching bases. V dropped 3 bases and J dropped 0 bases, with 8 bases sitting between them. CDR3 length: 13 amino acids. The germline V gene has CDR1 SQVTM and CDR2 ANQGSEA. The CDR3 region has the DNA TGCAGCGTTGAGGACACTACTAACTATGGCTACACCTTC. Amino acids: CSVEDTTNYGYTF.

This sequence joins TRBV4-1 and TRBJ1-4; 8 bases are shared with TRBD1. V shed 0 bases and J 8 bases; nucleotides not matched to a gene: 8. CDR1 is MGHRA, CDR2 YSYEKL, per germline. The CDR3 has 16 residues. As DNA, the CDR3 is TGCGCCAGCAGCCAAGAAGTACCCGGGACAGGAGAAAAACTGTTTTTT. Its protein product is CASSQEVPGTGEKLFF.

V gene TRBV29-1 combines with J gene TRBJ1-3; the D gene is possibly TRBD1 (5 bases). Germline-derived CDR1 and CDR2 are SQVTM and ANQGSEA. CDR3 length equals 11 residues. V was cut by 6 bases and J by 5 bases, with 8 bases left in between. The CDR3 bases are TGCAGCGTCAGGGTTAGAAACACCATATATTTT. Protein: CSVRVRNTIYF.